The 3 T cell receptor beta chains below all came from one sample that was sequenced in a study of T cells in Graves' hyperthyroidism and ophthalmopathy. Regions amplified from RNA transcripts were the TCR beta CDR3 regions. An initial round of RT-PCR targeting the TCR CDR3 relied on the HTBI primer set. MiXCR, run by TCRdb on the multiplex PCR reads, gives a single entry per CDR3 protein. This sample has some 500,000 distinct CDR3 sequences, with less than 25% found just once. The specimen sequenced was blood. The source is a woman aged 25 to 39 with Graves' ophthalmopathy.

This clonotype was counted many times. This rearrangement joins TRBV3-1 to TRBJ2-5, with a weak D call TRBD2 (5 bases). Trimming removed 8 bases from V and 0 bases from J, with 7 bases in between. This CDR3 region has 12 residues. CDR1 LGHDT and CDR2 YNNKEL come from the germline V gene (reference sequence). CDR3 protein: CASGRHQETQYF. The CDR3 DNA sequence: TGTGCCAGCGGGAGACACCAAGAGACCCAGTACTTC.

This clonotype has more than one count but fewer than ten. V is TRBV4-1 and J is TRBJ1-2, with 7 nucleotides matching TRBD1. The CDR3 sequence is 16 residues long. The trim removed 0 bases at V and 6 bases at J, leaving 10 bases unmatched. CDR1 MGHRA and CDR2 YSYEKL come from the germline V gene. DNA for the CDR3: TGCGCCAGCAGCCAAGAGAGGGCCAGGGGGTCGGATGGCTACACCTTC. Protein sequence: CASSQERARGSDGYTF.

This clonotype was counted at least ten times. The V gene is TRBV7-2, the J gene TRBJ2-5; 12 nucleotides line up with TRBD2. CDR3 length equals 17 residues. CDR1 is SGHTA and CDR2 is FQGNSA in the germline V gene. V lost 5 bases to trimming and J lost 2 bases; unmatched junction nucleotides: 9. CDR3 sequence (DNA): TGTGCCAGCAGCACTCAAGCGGGGACTAGCGGGCAAGAGACCCAGTACTTC. Protein product: CASSTQAGTSGQETQYF. Together with reference TRBV7-2 and TRBJ2-5, the CDR3 gives the full variable domain: GAGVSQSPSNKVTEKGKDVELRCDPISGHTALYWYRQSLGQGLEFLIYFQGNSAPDKSGLPSDRFSAERTGGSVSTLTIQRTQQEDSAVYLCASSTQAGTSGQETQYFGPGTRLLVL.